The present entry profiles one TCR beta chain with its context. Its specificity is not known. Produced via immunoSEQ multiplex PCR; TCRdb's table is partial and in-frame only. This table holds over 60,000 clones, less than 85% found once. After expansion with viral peptide pools in the ViraFEST assay, antigen-specific CD4+ T cells were sequenced. Isolating CD4+ T cells followed about 11 days of culture. Vaccinated participants had no history of SARS-CoV-2 infection and tested negative for nucleocapsid antibodies. The CDR3 contains 15 residues. Germline V gene lookup returns CDR1 SNHLY and CDR2 FYNNEI. J gave up 6 bases and V 2 bases, and 5 bases lay outside the gene matches. The sample comes from a study of vaccination effects on CD4 cells after COVID-19.

The sample in question was CD4+ T cells from PBMCs cultured with HCoV-NL63 spike peptides, obtained before COVID-19 vaccination. This receptor was obtained from a human donor who received a COVID-19 vaccine. The chain links TRBV2 to TRBJ2-3, with 10 bases lining up with TRBD2. CDR3 nucleotide sequence: TGTGCCAGCAGTGAAACTAGCGGGGTGGCGGATACGCAGTATTTT. Its protein product is CASSETSGVADTQYF.